The 3 T cell receptor beta chains presented below share a single source sample, sequenced in a study of T cells in Graves' hyperthyroidism and ophthalmopathy. Using RNA transcripts as the source, TCR beta CDR3 regions were amplified. The TCR CDR3 first-round RT-PCR relied on the HTBI primer set. TCRdb ran MiXCR on the multiplex PCR reads and lists one entry per CDR3 protein. The sample yields around 350,000 distinct CDR3 sequences, approximately 18% seen once. Sequencing was done on a sample of blood. These receptors originate from a woman in her 30s with Graves' hyperthyroidism that later progressed to Graves' ophthalmopathy.

This clonotype was recorded many times. The chain is built from TRBV12-3 or TRBV12-4 and TRBJ1-2, with 9 nucleotides matching TRBD1. J lost 2 bases, V lost 6 bases, and 10 bases had no gene match. CDR3 length: 16 amino acids. In DNA form, the CDR3 reads TGTGCCAGCAGCAGCTTCCCCGACAGGGGGAACTATGGCTACACCTTC. Translated, it gives CASSSFPDRGNYGYTF.

This clonotype was detected ten times or more. This chain's CDR3 is CASSNAGTGLNNEQFF. As DNA, the CDR3 is TGTGCCAGTAGTAACGCCGGGACAGGGCTCAACAATGAGCAGTTCTTC. The rearrangement joins TRBV19 to TRBJ2-1, with 9 bases aligning to TRBD1. In germline, CDR1 is LNHDA, CDR2 SQIVND (reference sequence). Unmatched junction bases numbered 9, after V lost 4 bases and J lost 5 bases. The CDR3 is 16 residues long. The full variable domain, rest sourced from reference TRBV19 and TRBJ2-1, is DGGITQSPKYLFRKEGQNVTLSCEQNLNHDAMYWYRQDPGQGLRLIYYSQIVNDFQKGDIAEGYSVSREKKESFPLTVTSAQKNPTAFYLCASSNAGTGLNNEQFFGPGTRLTVL.

This clonotype has just a few counts. J is TRBJ2-3 and V is TRBV4-2; 9 positions agree with TRBD2. V was clipped by 1 base and J by 1 base; unmatched bases: 3. CDR3 length equals 16 residues. The germline V gene has CDR1 LGHNA and CDR2 YNFKEQ. Written as DNA, the CDR3 is TGTGCCAGCAGCCAAGTCTTAGCGGGAGGCACAGATACGCAGTATTTT. Translation gives CASSQVLAGGTDTQYF.